Listed here are 3 T cell receptor beta chains from one sample, sequenced in a study of Ad26.COV2.S vaccination and SARS-CoV-2 variants (dated by TCRdb to the early 2020s). The sample's treatment or condition, from its label and the paper: roughly 19 received Ad26.COV2.S at low or high dose, single or two shots; about 5 received placebo; per-sample allocation not given. Repertoires of vaccine and placebo recipients were sequenced from samples collected on day 63 after the first injection. Receptor libraries were prepared by the immunoSEQ multiplex PCR assay. TCRdb retrieved this table from immuneACCESS and kept in-frame rearrangements only. Not all clones are present; in checked studies, unresolved V genes account for under half, and no reason is known for the remainder. The sample table holds around 300,000 clones, of which roughly nine tenths were seen once. Around 6.1% of the sample belongs to the ten largest clones.

The input for sequencing was peripheral blood, taken in a trial of Ad26.COV2.S vaccine versus placebo. Source of these receptors: a person aged 18-65 years who received the Ad26.COV2.S COVID-19 vaccine or a placebo.

The chain employs TRBV27 and TRBJ2-7, with a possible D match to TRBD1 (6 bases). Germline V CDR1 and CDR2: MNHEY, SMNVEV (reference sequence). Trimming stripped 8 bases from V and 3 bases from J, with 14 bases between. This CDR3 has 13 residues. CDR3 in DNA: TGTGCCAGCCCCCAGGGGCCCCTCTACGAGCAGTACTTC. Protein: CASPQGPLYEQYF.

Written as DNA, the CDR3 is TGTGCCAGTAGTCCACCCCACAGGGCTGCAACTAATGAAAAACTGTTTTTT. As protein: CASSPPHRAATNEKLFF. V is TRBV19 and J is TRBJ1-4; D may be TRBD1 (6 bases). The germline V gene encodes CDR1 LNHDA and CDR2 SQIVND (reference sequence). This CDR3 spans 17 amino acids. Trimming took 5 bases from V and 0 from J, leaving 16 bases between them.

The chain couples TRBV15 to TRBJ2-2, with 9 bases matching TRBD2. V was pared by 1 base and J by 10 bases, with 4 bases of the junction left unmatched. Germline CDR1 LNHNV, CDR2 YYDKDF (reference sequence). The CDR3 spans 14 residues. This chain's CDR3 is CATSRAQREVELFF. The CDR3 bases are TGTGCCACCAGCAGAGCTCAGCGGGAGGTGGAGCTGTTTTTT.